What follows are 27 T cell receptor beta chains derived from one specimen sequenced in a study of identical twins. TCRdb re-called the 5' RACE reads with MiXCR, one entry per CDR3 protein. Of roughly 690,000 distinct CDR3 sequences in the sample, less than 7% were seen once. Specimen: naive T cells sorted from blood. These receptors were collected from a man between 18 and 35 years old in good health.

This clonotype was observed many times. V is TRBV4-1 and J is TRBJ1-1; 9 nucleotides agree with TRBD1. The CDR3 is 17 residues long. Germline V gene data show CDR1 as MGHRA and CDR2 as YSYEKL. The junction had 7 bases not matched to a gene; V was cut back by 2 bases and J by 0 bases. The chain's CDR3 is CASSQPGTGPMNTEAFF. The CDR3 DNA is TGCGCCAGCAGCCAACCCGGGACAGGGCCAATGAACACTGAAGCTTTCTTT.

This chain connects TRBV27 to TRBJ2-7, with 9 bases that match TRBD1. V trimming: 4 bases; J trimming: 2 bases; junction bases outside the gene matches: 9. The germline gives CDR1 MNHEY, CDR2 SMNVEV (reference sequence). The CDR3 has 16 residues. CDR3 DNA: TGTGCCAGCAGTTCCCGAGGGACAGGGATGCCCTACGAGCAGTACTTC. It is translated as CASSSRGTGMPYEQYF.

This clonotype turned up a few times. The chain couples TRBV3-1 to TRBJ2-7; D is possibly TRBD2 (6 bases). With 5 bases removed from V and 6 bases from J, the gap between germline ends came to 23 bases. This CDR3 region has 16 residues. Per germline, CDR1 LGHDT and CDR2 YNNKEL (reference sequence). This CDR3 is CASSGTGTPSRGEQYF. CDR3 in DNA: TGTGCCAGCAGCGGCACGGGGACTCCCTCACGGGGCGAGCAGTACTTC.

This clonotype was seen many times. This chain uses TRBV4-3 with TRBJ2-7; 11 positions match TRBD2. In germline, CDR1 is LGHNA, CDR2 YSLEER. The trim removed 0 bases at V and 7 bases at J, leaving 8 bases unmatched. This CDR3 spans 16 amino acids. As DNA, the CDR3 is TGCGCCAGCAGCCAAGATAAGGGACTAGCGGTCTTAGAGCAGTACTTC. The encoded protein is CASSQDKGLAVLEQYF.

The sample holds a few counts of this clonotype. The V and J genes are TRBV3-1 and TRBJ2-2; 9 nucleotides match TRBD2. Germline V gene lookup returns CDR1 LGHDT and CDR2 YNNKEL (reference sequence). This CDR3 has 15 residues. The V and J ends lost 7 bases and 1 base, in that order; junction bases with no gene match: 4. CDR3 in DNA: TGTGCCAGCACCCGGACTAGCGAGAACACCGGGGAGCTGTTTTTT. Translation: CASTRTSENTGELFF.

The rearrangement joins TRBV7-9 to TRBJ2-5; D uncertain. The CDR3 runs 15 residues. Germline CDR1 and CDR2: SEHNR and FQNEAQ (reference sequence). With 1 base removed from V and 5 bases from J, the gap between germline ends came to 14 bases. CDR3 DNA: TGTGCCAGCAGCTTAGTGAACCCCGCTTCGGAGACCCAGTACTTC. Amino acids: CASSLVNPASETQYF.

This sequence joins TRBV5-6 and TRBJ2-1, with a tentative D call TRBD1 (6 bases). The CDR3 is 15 amino acids. Trimming took 4 bases from V and 5 from J, leaving 16 bases between them. Germline V CDR1 and CDR2: SGHDT, YYEEEE. CDR3 nucleotide sequence: TGTGCCAGCAGCGCTTACAGGGCTCATGACAATGAGCAGTTCTTC. Translated, it gives CASSAYRAHDNEQFF.

The table lists this clonotype with many counts. The chain employs TRBV7-2 and TRBJ2-7; 7 positions match TRBD1. The CDR3 loop spans 15 amino acids. Unmatched junction bases numbered 4, after V lost 2 bases and J lost 0 bases. CDR1 SGHTA and CDR2 FQGNSA come from the germline V gene. The CDR3 coding sequence is TGTGCCAGCAGCTTAATCGGACAGGACTCCTACGAGCAGTACTTC. As protein: CASSLIGQDSYEQYF.

This clonotype occurred a few times. The gene calls are TRBV18 and TRBJ2-7, with 8 positions matching TRBD1. Germline CDR1 reads KGHSH; CDR2 reads LQKENI. Unmatched junction bases numbered 6, after V lost 5 bases and J lost 3 bases. This CDR3 spans 14 amino acids. The CDR3 DNA reads TGTGCCAGCTCAGCACAGGGGGAGGACTACGAGCAGTACGTC. Translated, it gives CASSAQGEDYEQYV.

This clonotype was seen ten or more times. The chain links TRBV20-1 to TRBJ2-1; D is perhaps TRBD2 (5 bases). Per the germline V gene, CDR1 is DFQATT and CDR2 is SNEGSKA (reference sequence). Trimming cost V 0 bases and J 2 bases, with 14 bases left between them. This CDR3 region has 16 residues. The CDR3 sequence is CSARDRDSPTYNEQFF. DNA of the CDR3: TGCAGTGCTAGAGATCGGGATAGTCCAACCTACAATGAGCAGTTCTTC.

This clonotype was seen more than once but under ten times. CDR3: CASSRRREVTDTQYF. The CDR3 bases are TGTGCCAGCTCGAGGAGGCGGGAGGTCACAGATACGCAGTATTTT. J is TRBJ2-3 and V is TRBV12-3 or TRBV12-4, with TRBD2 matching 8 bases. J gave up 2 bases and V 8 bases, and 9 bases lay outside the gene matches. The CDR3 has 15 amino acids.

This chain joins TRBV19 and TRBJ1-1, with unresolved D. The CDR3 covers 16 residues. CDR1 and CDR2 (germline): LNHDA, SQIVND (reference sequence). The V and J ends lost 5 bases and 6 bases respectively, with 22 bases between them. CDR3 coding DNA: TGTGCCAGTAGTGCAGTCTTTAACCCCGCTTTCCCTGAAGCTTTCTTT. Translation gives CASSAVFNPAFPEAFF.

This clonotype turned up a few times. Here the CDR3 reads CASSLRDGSYNEQFF. The CDR3, as DNA: TGTGCCAGCAGTTTAAGAGACGGCTCCTACAATGAGCAGTTCTTC. The V gene is TRBV6-5, the J gene TRBJ2-1; no clear D. The CDR3 sequence is 15 residues long. Germline V CDR1 and CDR2: MNHEY, SVGAGI. Between the trimmed V and J ends, which lost 4 bases and 0 bases, there was a span of 10 bases.

This clonotype was found many times. The chain has TRBV5-1 and TRBJ2-1; 7 bases line up with TRBD2. V was clipped by 5 bases and J by 6 bases; unmatched bases: 14. From germline, CDR1 is SGHRS and CDR2 YFSETQ. The CDR3 runs 16 residues. The chain's CDR3 is CASRSLRLALANEQFF. CDR3 sequence (DNA): TGCGCCAGCAGGTCCCTCCGACTAGCCCTCGCCAATGAGCAGTTCTTC.

The V gene is TRBV6-1, the J gene TRBJ1-1; D remains unclear. V lost 9 bases and J 0 bases, leaving 11 bases between the germline ends. Germline V gene data show CDR1 as MNHNS and CDR2 as SASEGT. The length of the CDR3 is 13 residues. The CDR3 DNA reads as TGTGCCAGAATGCGATACATGAACACTGAAGCTTTCTTT. This gives the protein CARMRYMNTEAFF.

This clonotype was detected ten times or more. V usage is TRBV11-2 and J usage is TRBJ2-1; TRBD2 matches 8 bases. The CDR3 sequence is 16 residues long. Germline trimming cut 4 bases from V and 9 bases from J; bases unmatched to any gene: 14. The germline CDR1 and CDR2 sequences are SGHAT and FQNNGV. The CDR3 loop reads CASSSTGSGSGAEQFF. In DNA, the CDR3 is TGTGCCAGCAGCTCGACCGGGAGCGGGAGTGGGGCTGAGCAGTTCTTC.

This clonotype was seen at least ten times. V usage is TRBV10-3 and J usage is TRBJ2-5; 10 bases match TRBD2. This CDR3 is 15 amino acids long. Germline values: CDR1 ENHRY, CDR2 SYGVKD. V lost 0 bases and J lost 4; bases outside the gene matches: 2. Here the CDR3 reads CAISESRLAGETQYF. The CDR3 coding sequence is TGTGCCATCAGTGAGTCAAGACTAGCGGGAGAGACCCAGTACTTC.

This clonotype was recorded many times. V usage is TRBV28 and J usage is TRBJ2-7, with 10 bases aligning to TRBD2. V lost 5 bases, J lost 7 bases, and 20 bases stayed unmatched. The CDR3 spans 18 residues. The germline V gene has CDR1 MDHEN and CDR2 SYDVKM. CDR3 residues: CASSTPQASGSRPREQYF. The CDR3 DNA is TGTGCCAGCAGTACCCCCCAGGCTAGCGGGAGTCGTCCGCGGGAGCAGTACTTC.

This clonotype has only a few counts. This chain joins TRBV5-5 and TRBJ1-5; D not certain. Trimming shortened V by 0 bases and J by 5 bases, and 6 bases separated the two germline ends. Germline values: CDR1 SGHKS, CDR2 YYEKEE (reference sequence). CDR3 length equals 13 residues. The CDR3 here is CASSLVWDQPQHF. As DNA, the CDR3 is TGTGCCAGCAGCTTGGTTTGGGATCAGCCCCAGCATTTT.

The sample holds a few counts of this clonotype. The chain combines TRBV7-6 with TRBJ2-5, with D perhaps matching TRBD1 (6 bases). The CDR3 has 16 amino acids. Trimming pared 0 bases from V and 5 bases from J, leaving 16 bases between. Germline lookup yields CDR1 SGHVS and CDR2 FNYEAQ. CDR3 in amino acids: CASSLAGAALVETQYF. CDR3 DNA sequence: TGTGCCAGCAGCTTAGCGGGGGCAGCCTTAGTTGAGACCCAGTACTTC.

This clonotype occurred many times. The V call is TRBV10-3, the J call TRBJ2-1; 11 bases match TRBD2. The CDR3 is 12 amino acids. Trimming took 10 bases from V and 6 from J; bases not matched to a gene: 2. The germline gives CDR1 ENHRY, CDR2 SYGVKD. The CDR3 loop reads CATGLAGNEQFF. The CDR3 DNA reads TGTGCCACCGGACTAGCGGGCAATGAGCAGTTCTTC.

The gene calls are TRBV15 and TRBJ1-5; D remains ambiguous. The CDR3 is made up of 15 amino acids. The ends were cut back, 0 bases at V and 4 bases at J, with 10 bases in the middle. Germline values: CDR1 LNHNV, CDR2 YYDKDF (reference sequence). The CDR3 bases are TGTGCCACCAGCAGAGAGGGGTCTACAAATCAGCCCCAGCATTTT. Protein: CATSREGSTNQPQHF.

This clonotype was counted only a few times. The chain is built from TRBV7-2 and TRBJ1-2; 7 nucleotides line up with TRBD1. The CDR3 is made up of 15 amino acids. Germline V CDR1 and CDR2: SGHTA, FQGNSA. J lost 0 bases, V lost 4 bases, and 5 bases had no gene match. CDR3 sequence: CASSSQGGTNYGYTF. CDR3 nucleotides: TGTGCCAGCAGCTCCCAAGGGGGCACTAACTATGGCTACACCTTC.

The chain joins TRBV7-2 to TRBJ1-6; weak D call: TRBD1 (5 bases). With 6 bases removed from V and 7 bases from J, the gap between germline ends came to 16 bases. The CDR3 loop spans 15 amino acids. Germline values: CDR1 SGHTA, CDR2 FQGNSA. The CDR3 sequence: CASRVPGRKNSPLHF. Here the CDR3 DNA reads TGTGCCAGCAGAGTCCCGGGACGGAAAAATTCACCCCTCCACTTT.

A few counts support this clonotype. The chain carries TRBV2 and TRBJ2-7; maybe TRBD2 (5 bases). This CDR3 has 14 residues. The ends were cut back, 4 bases at V and 4 bases at J, with 14 bases in the middle. CDR1 is SNHLY, CDR2 FYNNEI, per germline. The DNA for the CDR3 is TGTGCCAGCAGTGGAGATAGCGCCTTGTACGAGCAGTACTTC. Its protein is CASSGDSALYEQYF.

The genes are TRBV6-5 and TRBJ2-1; D possibly corresponds to TRBD2 (6 bases). The ends were cut back, 1 base at V and 3 bases at J, with 16 bases in the middle. The CDR3 is 17 residues long. Germline V gene lookup returns CDR1 MNHEY and CDR2 SVGAGI. CDR3 amino acids: CASSYWGVATNYNEQFF. The CDR3, as DNA: TGTGCCAGCAGTTACTGGGGGGTAGCGACAAACTACAATGAGCAGTTCTTC.

This clonotype was counted only a few times. V and J are TRBV19 and TRBJ1-2; D not resolved. The CDR3 is made up of 13 amino acids. V lost 3 bases, J lost 0 bases, and 5 bases lay in between. The germline CDR1 and CDR2 sequences are LNHDA and SQIVND (reference sequence). CDR3 sequence reads: CASSISANYGYTF. The CDR3 DNA is TGTGCCAGTAGTATTTCGGCTAACTATGGCTACACCTTC.